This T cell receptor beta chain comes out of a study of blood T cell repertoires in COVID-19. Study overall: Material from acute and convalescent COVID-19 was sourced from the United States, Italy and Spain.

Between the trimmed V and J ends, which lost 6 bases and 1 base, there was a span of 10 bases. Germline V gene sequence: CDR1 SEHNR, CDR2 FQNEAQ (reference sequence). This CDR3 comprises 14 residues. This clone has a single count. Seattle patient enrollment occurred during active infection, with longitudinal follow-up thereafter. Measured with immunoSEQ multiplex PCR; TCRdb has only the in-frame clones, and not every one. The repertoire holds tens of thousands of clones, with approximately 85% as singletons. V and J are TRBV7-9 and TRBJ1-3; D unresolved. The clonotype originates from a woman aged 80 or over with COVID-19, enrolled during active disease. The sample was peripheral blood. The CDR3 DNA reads TGTGCCAGCAGGCTTGACGGGTCTGGAAACACCATATATTTT. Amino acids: CASRLDGSGNTIYF.